This TCR beta chain is from a study of cytomegalovirus exposure and HLA in healthy donors. Study-level results: TCR beta V- and J-gene trimming, according to a later analysis, was linked to a missense DCLRE1C variant. Testing in vitro showed three CMV-associated chains specific for CMV antigens. Cytomegalovirus association was assigned to 170 or so TCR beta chains.

The PCR used 60 Vbeta and 13 Jbeta primers. Some clones are missing from TCRdb's copy, which holds only in-frame ones; the method was immunoSEQ multiplex PCR. The sample lists approximately 170,000 clones, approximately 71% occurring once. Donors likely had unrecorded immune exposures despite being nominally healthy when sampled. Concerning this clone itself: The antigen is undetermined.

With 3 bases removed from V and 5 bases from J, the gap between germline ends came to 12 bases. From germline, CDR1 is SGHRS and CDR2 YFSETQ. The CDR3 extends over 15 amino acids. Sequences were obtained from PBMCs. The source of this sequence is a girl under 18 in good health and CMV-seronegative. The gene calls are TRBV5-1 and TRBJ1-6, with D possibly TRBD1 on 6 matching bases. In DNA, the CDR3 is TGCGCCAGCAGCTCCACAGGGACCCATAATTCACCCCTCCACTTT. Protein sequence: CASSSTGTHNSPLHF.